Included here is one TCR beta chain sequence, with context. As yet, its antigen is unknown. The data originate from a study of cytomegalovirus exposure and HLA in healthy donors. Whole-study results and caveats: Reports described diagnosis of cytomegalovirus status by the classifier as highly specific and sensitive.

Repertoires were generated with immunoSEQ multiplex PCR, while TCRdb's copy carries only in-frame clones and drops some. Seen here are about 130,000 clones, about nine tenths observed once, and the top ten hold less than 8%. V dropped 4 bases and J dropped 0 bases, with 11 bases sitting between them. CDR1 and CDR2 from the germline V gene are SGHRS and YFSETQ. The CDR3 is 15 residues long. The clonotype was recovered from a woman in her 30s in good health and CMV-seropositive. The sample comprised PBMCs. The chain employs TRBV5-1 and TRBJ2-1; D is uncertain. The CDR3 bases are TGCGCCAGCAGCCTAGTCGTGGGCTCCTACAATGAGCAGTTCTTC. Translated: CASSLVVGSYNEQFF.